The text below deals with one TCR beta chain. What it recognizes is unknown. A single base separates this from a much larger clone, so it may be a read error. Preparation of the TCRbeta library was carried out with unique molecular identifiers. From the PCR reads, TCRdb called clonotypes with MiXCR, one entry per CDR3 protein. The repertoire includes around 500,000 distinct CDR3 sequences, roughly 23% of them detected once, and around an eighth sits in the top ten. The data stem from a study of T-cell reconstitution after alpha-beta-depleted transplantation in children. Study-level findings and limits: As was reported, about two months after transplant, alpha-beta T cells came from several hundred expanded graft clones.

Trimming pared 4 bases from V and 5 bases from J, leaving 10 bases between. Germline V CDR1 and CDR2: DFQATT, SNEGSKA (reference sequence). The CDR3 runs 12 residues. The TCR sequence derives from a boy in the first two years of life who had a stem cell transplant for acute myeloid leukemia, so the T cells may come from the graft donor. The sample in question was PBMCs, mostly from graft donor cells, obtained 360 days after TCRalphabeta/CD19-depleted stem cell transplant. The V and J genes are TRBV20-1 and TRBJ2-3; unclear D gene. The CDR3 sequence: CSAIDPLDTQYF. In DNA, the CDR3 is TGCAGTGCTATAGATCCCCTAGATACGCAGTATTTT.